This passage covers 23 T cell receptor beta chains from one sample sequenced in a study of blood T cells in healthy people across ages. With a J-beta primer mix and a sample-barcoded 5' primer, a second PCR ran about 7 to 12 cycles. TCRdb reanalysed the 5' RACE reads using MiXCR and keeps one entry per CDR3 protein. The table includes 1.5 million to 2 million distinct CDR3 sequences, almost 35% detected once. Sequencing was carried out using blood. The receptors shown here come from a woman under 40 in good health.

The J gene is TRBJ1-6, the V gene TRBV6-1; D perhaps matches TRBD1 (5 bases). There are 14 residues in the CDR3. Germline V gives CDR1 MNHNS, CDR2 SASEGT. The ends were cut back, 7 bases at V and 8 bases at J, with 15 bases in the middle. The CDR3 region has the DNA TGTGCCAGCATCCGCGGGGGTAGAGATTCACCCCTCCACTTT. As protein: CASIRGGRDSPLHF.

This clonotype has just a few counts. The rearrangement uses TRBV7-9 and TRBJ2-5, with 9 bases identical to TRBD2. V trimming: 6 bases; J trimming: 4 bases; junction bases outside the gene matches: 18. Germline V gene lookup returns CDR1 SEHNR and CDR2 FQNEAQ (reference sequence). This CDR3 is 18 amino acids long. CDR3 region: CASSHLGAVAGAAETQYF. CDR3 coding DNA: TGTGCCAGCAGTCACCTAGGGGCAGTAGCGGGGGCAGCAGAGACCCAGTACTTC.

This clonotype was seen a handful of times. CDR3 sequence reads: CASSPLRVLAGAGDTQYF. The CDR3 bases are TGTGCCAGCAGCCCCCTGCGGGTTTTGGCGGGAGCGGGAGATACGCAGTATTTT. The gene calls are TRBV9 and TRBJ2-3, with 7 bases matching TRBD2. The CDR3 spans 18 residues. V lost 4 bases and J lost 5; bases outside the gene matches: 19. Germline CDR1 reads SGDLS; CDR2 reads YYNGEE.

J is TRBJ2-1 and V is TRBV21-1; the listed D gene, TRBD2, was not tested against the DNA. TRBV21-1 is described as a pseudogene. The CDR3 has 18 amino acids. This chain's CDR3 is CASSNTRTGGRRHDEQFF. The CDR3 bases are TGTGCCAGCAGCAATACTCGAACCGGCGGGAGACGGCACGATGAGCAGTTCTTC.

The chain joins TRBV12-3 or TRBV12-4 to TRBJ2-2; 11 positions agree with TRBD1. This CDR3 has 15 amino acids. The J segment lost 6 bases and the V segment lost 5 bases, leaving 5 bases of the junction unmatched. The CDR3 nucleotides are TGTGCCAGCAGTCAAGGACAGGGGGCCCCCGGGGAGCTGTTTTTT. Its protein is CASSQGQGAPGELFF.

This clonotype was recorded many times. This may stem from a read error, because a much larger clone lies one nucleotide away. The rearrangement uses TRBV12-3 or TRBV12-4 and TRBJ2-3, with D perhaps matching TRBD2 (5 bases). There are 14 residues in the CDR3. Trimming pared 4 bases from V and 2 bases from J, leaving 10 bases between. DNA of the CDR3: TGTGCCAGCAGTTGGGCGGAGGCCACAGATACGCAGTATTTT. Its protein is CASSWAEATDTQYF.

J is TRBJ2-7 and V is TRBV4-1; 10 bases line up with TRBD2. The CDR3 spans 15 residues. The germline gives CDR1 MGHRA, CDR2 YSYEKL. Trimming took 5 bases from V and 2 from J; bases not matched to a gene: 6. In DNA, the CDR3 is TGCGCCAGCAGCGCTAGCGGGAGTGAGCCCTACGAGCAGTACTTC. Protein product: CASSASGSEPYEQYF.

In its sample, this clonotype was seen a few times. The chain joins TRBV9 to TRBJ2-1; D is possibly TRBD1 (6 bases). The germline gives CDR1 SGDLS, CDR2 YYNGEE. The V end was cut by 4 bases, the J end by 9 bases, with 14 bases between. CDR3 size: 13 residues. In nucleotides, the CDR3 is TGTGCCAGCAGCCCCACCAGAGGGGGTGAGCAGTTCTTC. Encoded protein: CASSPTRGGEQFF.

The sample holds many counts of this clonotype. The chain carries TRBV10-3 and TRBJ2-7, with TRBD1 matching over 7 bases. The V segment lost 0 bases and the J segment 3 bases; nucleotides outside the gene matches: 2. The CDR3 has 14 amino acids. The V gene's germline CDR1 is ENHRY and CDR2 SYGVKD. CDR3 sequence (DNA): TGTGCCATCAGTGAGTCTGGACAGGACTACGAGCAGTACTTC. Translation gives CAISESGQDYEQYF.

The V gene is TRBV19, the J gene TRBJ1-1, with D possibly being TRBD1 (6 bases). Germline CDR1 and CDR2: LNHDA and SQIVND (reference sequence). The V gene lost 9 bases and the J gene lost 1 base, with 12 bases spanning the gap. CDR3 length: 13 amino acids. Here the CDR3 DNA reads TGTGCCAGCAAGTCCAGGGGGAACACTGAAGCTTTCTTT. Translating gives CASKSRGNTEAFF.

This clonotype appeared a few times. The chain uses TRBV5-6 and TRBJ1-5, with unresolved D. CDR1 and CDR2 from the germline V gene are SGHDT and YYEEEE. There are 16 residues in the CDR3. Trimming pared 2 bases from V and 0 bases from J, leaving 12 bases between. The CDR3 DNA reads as TGTGCCAGCAGCTTTGGTGGGAAGCCTAGCAATCAGCCCCAGCATTTT. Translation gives CASSFGGKPSNQPQHF.

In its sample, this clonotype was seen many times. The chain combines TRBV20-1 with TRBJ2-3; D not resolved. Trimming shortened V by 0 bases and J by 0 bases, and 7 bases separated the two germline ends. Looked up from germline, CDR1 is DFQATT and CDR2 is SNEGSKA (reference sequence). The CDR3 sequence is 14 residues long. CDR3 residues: CSARDQGSTDTQYF. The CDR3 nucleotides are TGCAGTGCTAGAGATCAAGGTAGCACAGATACGCAGTATTTT.

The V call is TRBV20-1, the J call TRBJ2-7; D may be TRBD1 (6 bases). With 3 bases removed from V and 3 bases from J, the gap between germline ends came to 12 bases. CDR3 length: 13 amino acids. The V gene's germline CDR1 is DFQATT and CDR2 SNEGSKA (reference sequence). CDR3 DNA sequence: TGCAGTGCTAGGCTCAGGGGTGACTACGAGCAGTACTTC. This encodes CSARLRGDYEQYF.

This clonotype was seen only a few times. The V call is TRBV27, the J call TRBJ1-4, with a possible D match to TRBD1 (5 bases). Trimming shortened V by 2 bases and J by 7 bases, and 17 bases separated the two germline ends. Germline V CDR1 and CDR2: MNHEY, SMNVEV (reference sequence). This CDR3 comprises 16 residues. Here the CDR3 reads CASSLSSGRQPEKLFF. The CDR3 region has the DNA TGTGCCAGCAGTTTAAGCTCAGGTAGACAGCCTGAAAAACTGTTTTTT.

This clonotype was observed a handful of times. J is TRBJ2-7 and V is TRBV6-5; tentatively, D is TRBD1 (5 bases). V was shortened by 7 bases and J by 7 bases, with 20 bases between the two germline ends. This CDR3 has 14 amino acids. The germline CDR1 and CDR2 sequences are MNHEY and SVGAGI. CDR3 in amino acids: CASTRSRESGEQYF. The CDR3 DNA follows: TGTGCCAGCACCAGGAGCAGGGAATCGGGTGAGCAGTACTTC.

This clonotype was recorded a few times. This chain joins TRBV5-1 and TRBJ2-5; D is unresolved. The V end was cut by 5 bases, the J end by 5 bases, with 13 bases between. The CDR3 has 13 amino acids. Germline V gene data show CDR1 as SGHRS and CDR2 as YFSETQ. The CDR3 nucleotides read TGCGCCAGCAGGAGAAAGTTTCGGGAGACCCAGTACTTC. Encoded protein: CASRRKFRETQYF. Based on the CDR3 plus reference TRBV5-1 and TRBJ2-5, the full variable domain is KAGVTQTPRYLIKTRGQQVTLSCSPISGHRSVSWYQQTPGQGLQFLFEYFSETQRNKGNFPGRFSGRQFSNSRSEMNVSTLELGDSALYLCASRRKFRETQYFGPGTRLLVL.

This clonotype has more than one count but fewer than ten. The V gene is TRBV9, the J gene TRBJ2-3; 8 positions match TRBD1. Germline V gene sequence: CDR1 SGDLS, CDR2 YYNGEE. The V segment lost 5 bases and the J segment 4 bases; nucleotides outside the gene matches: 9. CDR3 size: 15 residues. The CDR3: CASSSGQGRADTQYF. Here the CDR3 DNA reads TGTGCCAGCAGTTCCGGACAGGGAAGGGCAGATACGCAGTATTTT.

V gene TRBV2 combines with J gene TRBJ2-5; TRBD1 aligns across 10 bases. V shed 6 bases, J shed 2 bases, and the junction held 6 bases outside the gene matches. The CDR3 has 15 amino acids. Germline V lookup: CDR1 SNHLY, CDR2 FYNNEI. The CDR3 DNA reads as TGTGCCAGCAGGGTGGACAGGGGGTATCAAGAGACCCAGTACTTC. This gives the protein CASRVDRGYQETQYF.

CDR3 DNA sequence: TGTGCCAGCAGTGAAAGCCAGTACTATGGCTACACCTTC. Protein: CASSESQYYGYTF. V and J are TRBV6-1 and TRBJ1-2, with unresolved D. Per germline, CDR1 MNHNS and CDR2 SASEGT. This CDR3 has 13 residues. Trimming pared 2 bases from V and 3 bases from J, leaving 7 bases between.

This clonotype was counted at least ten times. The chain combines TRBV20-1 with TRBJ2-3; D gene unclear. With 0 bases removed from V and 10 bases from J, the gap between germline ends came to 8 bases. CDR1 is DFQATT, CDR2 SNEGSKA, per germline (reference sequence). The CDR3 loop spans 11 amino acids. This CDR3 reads CSARDAPSQYF. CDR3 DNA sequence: TGCAGTGCTAGAGATGCCCCGTCGCAGTATTTT.

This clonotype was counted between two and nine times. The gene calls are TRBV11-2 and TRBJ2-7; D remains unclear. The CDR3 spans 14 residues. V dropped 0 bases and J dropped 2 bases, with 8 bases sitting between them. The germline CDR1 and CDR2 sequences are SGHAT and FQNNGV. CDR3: CASSLDSPTYEQYF. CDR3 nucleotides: TGTGCCAGCAGCTTAGATTCACCGACCTACGAGCAGTACTTC. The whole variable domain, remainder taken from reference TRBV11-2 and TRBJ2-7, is EAGVAQSPRYKIIEKRQSVAFWCNPISGHATLYWYQQILGQGPKLLIQFQNNGVVDDSQLPKDRFSAERLKGVDSTLKIQPAKLEDSAVYLCASSLDSPTYEQYFGPGTRLTVT.

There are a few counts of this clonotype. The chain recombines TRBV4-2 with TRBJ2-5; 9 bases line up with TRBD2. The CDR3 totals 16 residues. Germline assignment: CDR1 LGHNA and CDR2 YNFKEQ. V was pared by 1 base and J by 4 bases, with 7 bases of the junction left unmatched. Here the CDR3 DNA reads TGTGCCAGCAGCCAAGCAGTGGGCGGGAGGGCAGAGACCCAGTACTTC. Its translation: CASSQAVGGRAETQYF.

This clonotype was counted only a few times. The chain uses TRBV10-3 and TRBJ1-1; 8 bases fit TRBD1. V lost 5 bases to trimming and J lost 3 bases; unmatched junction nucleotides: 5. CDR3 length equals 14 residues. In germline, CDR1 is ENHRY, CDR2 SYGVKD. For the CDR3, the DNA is TGTGCCATCAGTACGACAGGGGTGGACACTGAAGCTTTCTTT. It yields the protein CAISTTGVDTEAFF.